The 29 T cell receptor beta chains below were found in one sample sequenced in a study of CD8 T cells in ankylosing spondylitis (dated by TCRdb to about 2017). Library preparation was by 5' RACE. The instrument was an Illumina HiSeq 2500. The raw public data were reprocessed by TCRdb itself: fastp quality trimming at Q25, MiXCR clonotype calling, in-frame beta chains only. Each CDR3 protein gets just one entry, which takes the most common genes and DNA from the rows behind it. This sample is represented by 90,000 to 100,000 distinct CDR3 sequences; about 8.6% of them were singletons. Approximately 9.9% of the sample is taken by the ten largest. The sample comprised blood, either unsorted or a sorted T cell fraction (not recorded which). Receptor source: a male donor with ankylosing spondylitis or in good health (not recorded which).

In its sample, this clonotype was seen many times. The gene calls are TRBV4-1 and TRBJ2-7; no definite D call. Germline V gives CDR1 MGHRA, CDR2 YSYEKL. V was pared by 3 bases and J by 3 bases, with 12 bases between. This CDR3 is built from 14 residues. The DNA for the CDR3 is TGCGCCAGCAGCCACATCACTGAGATCTACGAGCAGTACTTC. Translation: CASSHITEIYEQYF.

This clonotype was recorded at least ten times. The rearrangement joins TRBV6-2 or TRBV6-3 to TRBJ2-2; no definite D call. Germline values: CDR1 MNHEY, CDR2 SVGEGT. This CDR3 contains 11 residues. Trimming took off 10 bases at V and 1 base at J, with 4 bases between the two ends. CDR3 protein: CATVNTGELFF. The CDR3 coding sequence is TGTGCCACCGTGAACACCGGGGAGCTGTTTTTT.

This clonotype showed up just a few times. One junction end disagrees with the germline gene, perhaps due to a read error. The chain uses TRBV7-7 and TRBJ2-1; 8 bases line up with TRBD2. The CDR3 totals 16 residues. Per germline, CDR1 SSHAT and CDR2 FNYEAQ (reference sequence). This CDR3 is CASSLEASSGPNEQFF. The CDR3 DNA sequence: TGTGCTAGCAGCTTAGAAGCGTCTAGCGGGCCTAATGAGCAGTTCTTC.

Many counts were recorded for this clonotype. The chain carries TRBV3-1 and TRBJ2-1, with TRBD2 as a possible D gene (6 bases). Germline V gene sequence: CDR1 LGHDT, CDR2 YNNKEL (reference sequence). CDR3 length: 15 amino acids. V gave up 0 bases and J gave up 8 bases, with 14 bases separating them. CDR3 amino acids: CASSQESTSSHEQFF. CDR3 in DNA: TGTGCCAGCAGCCAAGAATCTACTAGCTCCCATGAGCAGTTCTTC.

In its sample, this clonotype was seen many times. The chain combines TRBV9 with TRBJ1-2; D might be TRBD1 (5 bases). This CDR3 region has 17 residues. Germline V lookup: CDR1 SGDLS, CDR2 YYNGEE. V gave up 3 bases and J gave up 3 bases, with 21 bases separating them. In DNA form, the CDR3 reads TGTGCCAGCAGCGGAGGGGTGTCCAGTCCTCGGGACTATGGCTACACCTTC. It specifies CASSGGVSSPRDYGYTF.

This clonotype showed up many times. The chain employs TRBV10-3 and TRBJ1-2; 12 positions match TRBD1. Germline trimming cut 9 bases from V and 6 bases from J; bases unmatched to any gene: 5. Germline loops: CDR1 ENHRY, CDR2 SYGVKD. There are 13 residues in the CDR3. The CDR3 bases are TGTGCCATACCGGGACAGGGGGCACATGGCTACACCTTC. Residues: CAIPGQGAHGYTF.

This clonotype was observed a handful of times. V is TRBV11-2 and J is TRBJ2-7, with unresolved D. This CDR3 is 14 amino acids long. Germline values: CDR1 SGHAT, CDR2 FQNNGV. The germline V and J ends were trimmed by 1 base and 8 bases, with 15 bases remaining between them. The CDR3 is CASSLGLQLTKQYF. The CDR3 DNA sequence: TGTGCCAGCAGCTTAGGTCTTCAGCTTACGAAGCAGTACTTC. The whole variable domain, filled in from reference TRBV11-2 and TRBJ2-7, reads EAGVAQSPRYKIIEKRQSVAFWCNPISGHATLYWYQQILGQGPKLLIQFQNNGVVDDSQLPKDRFSAERLKGVDSTLKIQPAKLEDSAVYLCASSLGLQLTKQYFGPGTRLTVT.

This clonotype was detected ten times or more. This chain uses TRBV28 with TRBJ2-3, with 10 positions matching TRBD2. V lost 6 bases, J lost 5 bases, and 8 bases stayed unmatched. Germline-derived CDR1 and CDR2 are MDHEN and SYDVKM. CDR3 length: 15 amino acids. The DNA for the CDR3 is TGTGCCAGCAGCAAAAGCGGGGGGGCCAGAGATACGCAGTATTTT. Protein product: CASSKSGGARDTQYF.

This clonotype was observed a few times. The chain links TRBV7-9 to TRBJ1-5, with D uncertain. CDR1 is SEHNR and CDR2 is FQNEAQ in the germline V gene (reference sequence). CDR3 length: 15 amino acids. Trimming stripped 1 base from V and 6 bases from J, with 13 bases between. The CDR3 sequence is CASSLGAGNGQPQHF. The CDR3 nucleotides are TGTGCCAGCAGCTTAGGGGCAGGTAATGGTCAGCCCCAGCATTTT. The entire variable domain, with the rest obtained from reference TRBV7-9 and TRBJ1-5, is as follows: DTGVSQNPRHKITKRGQNVTFRCDPISEHNRLYWYRQTLGQGPEFLTYFQNEAQLEKSRLLSDRFSAERPKGSFSTLEIQRTEQGDSAMYLCASSLGAGNGQPQHFGDGTRLSIL.

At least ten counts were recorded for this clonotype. The CDR3 DNA follows: TGTGCCAGCAGTGAATCCGGGACAGGGGGATTCACCGGGGAGCTGTTTTTT. It yields the protein CASSESGTGGFTGELFF. The chain has TRBV25-1 and TRBJ2-2, with 11 bases that match TRBD1. CDR1 and CDR2 (germline): MGHDK, SYGVNS. CDR3 length equals 17 residues. V shed 1 base, J shed 4 bases, and the junction held 5 bases outside the gene matches.

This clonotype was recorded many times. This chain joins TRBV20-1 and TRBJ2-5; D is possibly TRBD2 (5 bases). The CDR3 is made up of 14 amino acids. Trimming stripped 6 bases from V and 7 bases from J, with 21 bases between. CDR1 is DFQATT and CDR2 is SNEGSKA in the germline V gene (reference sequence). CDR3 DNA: TGCAGTGCCGATGGGAGCGACCTTGGGTGGACCCAGTACTTC. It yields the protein CSADGSDLGWTQYF.

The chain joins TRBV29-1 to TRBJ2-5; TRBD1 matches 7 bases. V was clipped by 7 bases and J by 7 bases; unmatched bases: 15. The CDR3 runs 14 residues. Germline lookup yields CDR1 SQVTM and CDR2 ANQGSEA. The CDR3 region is CSASTGAGGGTQYF. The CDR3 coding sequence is TGCAGCGCCTCCACAGGGGCGGGCGGAGGGACCCAGTACTTC.

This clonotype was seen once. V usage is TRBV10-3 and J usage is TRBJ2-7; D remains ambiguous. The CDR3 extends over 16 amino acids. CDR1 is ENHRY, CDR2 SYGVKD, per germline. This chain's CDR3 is CTISEPHRGNKQEQYF. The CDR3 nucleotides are TGTACTATCAGTGAGCCGCACCGAGGTAATAAGCAAGAGCAGTACTTC.

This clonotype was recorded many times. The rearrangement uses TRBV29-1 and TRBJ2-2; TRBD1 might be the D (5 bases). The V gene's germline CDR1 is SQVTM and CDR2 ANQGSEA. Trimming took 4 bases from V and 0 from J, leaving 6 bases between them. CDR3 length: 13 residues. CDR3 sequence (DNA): TGCAGCGTTGGACAGACGAACACCGGGGAGCTGTTTTTT. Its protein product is CSVGQTNTGELFF.

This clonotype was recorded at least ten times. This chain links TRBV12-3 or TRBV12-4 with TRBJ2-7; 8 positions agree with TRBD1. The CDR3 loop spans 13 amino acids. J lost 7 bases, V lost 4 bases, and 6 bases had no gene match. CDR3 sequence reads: CASSSRGPGEQYF. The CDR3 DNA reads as TGTGCCAGCAGTTCCAGGGGGCCAGGGGAGCAGTACTTC.

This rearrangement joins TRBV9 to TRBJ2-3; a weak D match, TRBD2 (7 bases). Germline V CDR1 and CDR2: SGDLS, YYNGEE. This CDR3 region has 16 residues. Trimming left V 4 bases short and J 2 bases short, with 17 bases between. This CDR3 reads CASSPSVRGATDTQYF. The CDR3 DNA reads TGTGCCAGCAGCCCCAGCGTACGGGGGGCCACAGATACGCAGTATTTT.

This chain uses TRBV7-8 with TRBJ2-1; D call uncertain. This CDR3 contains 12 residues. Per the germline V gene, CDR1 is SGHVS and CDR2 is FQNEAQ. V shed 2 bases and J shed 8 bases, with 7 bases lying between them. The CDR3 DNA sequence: TGTGCCAGCAGCTTATCCCTGTATGAGCAGTTCTTC. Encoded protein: CASSLSLYEQFF.

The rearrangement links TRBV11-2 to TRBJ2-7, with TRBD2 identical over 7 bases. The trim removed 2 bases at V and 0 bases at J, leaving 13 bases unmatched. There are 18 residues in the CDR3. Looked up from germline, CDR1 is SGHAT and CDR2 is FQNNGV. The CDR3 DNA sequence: TGTGCCAGCAGCTTATGGATGGCAGGGCTAGCGGACTCCTACGAGCAGTACTTC. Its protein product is CASSLWMAGLADSYEQYF.

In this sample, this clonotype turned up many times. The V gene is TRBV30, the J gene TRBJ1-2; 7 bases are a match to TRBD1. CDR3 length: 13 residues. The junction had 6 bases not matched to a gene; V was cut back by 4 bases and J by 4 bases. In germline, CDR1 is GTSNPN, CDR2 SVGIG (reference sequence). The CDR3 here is CAWTSTGIYGYTF. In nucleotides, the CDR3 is TGTGCCTGGACCTCGACAGGGATCTATGGCTACACCTTC.

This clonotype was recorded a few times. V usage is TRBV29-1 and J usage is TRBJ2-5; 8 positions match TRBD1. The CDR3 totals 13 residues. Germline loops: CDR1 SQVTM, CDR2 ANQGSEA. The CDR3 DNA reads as TGCACCTTGACTACAGGGGGACAAGAGACCCAGTACTTC. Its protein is CTLTTGGQETQYF. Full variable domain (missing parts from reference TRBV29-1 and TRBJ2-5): SAVISQKPSRDICQRGTSLTIQCQVDSQVTMMFWYRQQPGQSLTLIATANQGSEATYESGFVIDKFPISRPNLTFSTLTVSNMSPEDSSIYLCTLTTGGQETQYFGPGTRLLVL.

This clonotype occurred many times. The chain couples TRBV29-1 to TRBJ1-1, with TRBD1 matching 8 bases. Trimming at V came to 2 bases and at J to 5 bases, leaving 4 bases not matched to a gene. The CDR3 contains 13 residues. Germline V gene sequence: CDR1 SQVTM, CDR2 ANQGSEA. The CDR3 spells CSVERTGQTEAFF. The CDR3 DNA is TGCAGCGTTGAACGGACAGGGCAGACTGAAGCTTTCTTT.

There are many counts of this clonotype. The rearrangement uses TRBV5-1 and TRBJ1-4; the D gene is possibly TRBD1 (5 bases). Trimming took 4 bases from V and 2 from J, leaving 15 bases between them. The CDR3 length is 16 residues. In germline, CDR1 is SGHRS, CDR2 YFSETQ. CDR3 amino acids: CASSQEGSTTNEKLFF. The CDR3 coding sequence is TGCGCCAGCAGCCAGGAGGGGAGTACGACTAATGAAAAACTGTTTTTT.

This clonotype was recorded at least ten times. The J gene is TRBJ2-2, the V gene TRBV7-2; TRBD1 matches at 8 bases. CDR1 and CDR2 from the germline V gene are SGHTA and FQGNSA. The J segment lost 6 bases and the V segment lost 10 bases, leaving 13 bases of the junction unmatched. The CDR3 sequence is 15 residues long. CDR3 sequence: CATRPGTGVAGELFF. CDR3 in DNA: TGTGCCACCCGCCCGGGGACAGGTGTGGCCGGGGAGCTGTTTTTT.

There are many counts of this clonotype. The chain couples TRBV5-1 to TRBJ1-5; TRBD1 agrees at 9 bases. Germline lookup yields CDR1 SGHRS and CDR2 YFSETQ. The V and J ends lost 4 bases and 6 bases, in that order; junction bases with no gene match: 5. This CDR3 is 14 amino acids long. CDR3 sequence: CASSITGGGQPQHF. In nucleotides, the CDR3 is TGCGCCAGCAGCATAACAGGGGGCGGTCAGCCCCAGCATTTT.

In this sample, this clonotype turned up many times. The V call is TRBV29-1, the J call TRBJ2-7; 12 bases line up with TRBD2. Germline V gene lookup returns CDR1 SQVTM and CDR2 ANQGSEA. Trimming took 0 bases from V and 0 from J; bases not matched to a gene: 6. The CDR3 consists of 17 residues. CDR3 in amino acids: CSVEDRRTSGTSYEQYF. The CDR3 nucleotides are TGCAGCGTTGAAGACCGACGGACTAGCGGGACCTCCTACGAGCAGTACTTC.

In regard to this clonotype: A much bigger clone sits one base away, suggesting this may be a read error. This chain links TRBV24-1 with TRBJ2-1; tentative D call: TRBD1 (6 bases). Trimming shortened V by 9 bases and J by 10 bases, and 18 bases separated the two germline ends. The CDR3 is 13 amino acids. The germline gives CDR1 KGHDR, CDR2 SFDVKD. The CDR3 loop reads CATGGRGTAEQFF. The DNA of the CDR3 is TGTGCCACCGGGGGCAGGGGAACGGCCGAGCAGTTCTTC.

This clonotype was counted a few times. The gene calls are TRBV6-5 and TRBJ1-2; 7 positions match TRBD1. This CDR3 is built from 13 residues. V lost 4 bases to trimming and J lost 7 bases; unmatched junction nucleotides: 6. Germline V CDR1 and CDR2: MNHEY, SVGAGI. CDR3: CASSSTGSRGYTF. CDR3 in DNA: TGTGCCAGCAGTTCGACAGGGAGTCGTGGCTACACCTTC.

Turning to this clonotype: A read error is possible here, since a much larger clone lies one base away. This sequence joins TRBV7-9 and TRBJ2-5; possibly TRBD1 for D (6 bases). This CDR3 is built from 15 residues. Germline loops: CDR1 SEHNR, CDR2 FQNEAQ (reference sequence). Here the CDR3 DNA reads TGTACCAGCAGCTTACTCGGGACAACCCAAGAGACCCAGTACTTC. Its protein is CTSSLLGTTQETQYF.

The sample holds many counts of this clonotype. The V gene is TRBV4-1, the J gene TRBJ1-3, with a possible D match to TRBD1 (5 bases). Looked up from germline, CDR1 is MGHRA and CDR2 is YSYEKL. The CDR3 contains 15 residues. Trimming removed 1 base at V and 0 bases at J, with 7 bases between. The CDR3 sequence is CASSQAGGSGNTIYF. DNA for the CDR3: TGCGCCAGCAGCCAAGCGGGGGGCTCTGGAAACACCATATATTTT.